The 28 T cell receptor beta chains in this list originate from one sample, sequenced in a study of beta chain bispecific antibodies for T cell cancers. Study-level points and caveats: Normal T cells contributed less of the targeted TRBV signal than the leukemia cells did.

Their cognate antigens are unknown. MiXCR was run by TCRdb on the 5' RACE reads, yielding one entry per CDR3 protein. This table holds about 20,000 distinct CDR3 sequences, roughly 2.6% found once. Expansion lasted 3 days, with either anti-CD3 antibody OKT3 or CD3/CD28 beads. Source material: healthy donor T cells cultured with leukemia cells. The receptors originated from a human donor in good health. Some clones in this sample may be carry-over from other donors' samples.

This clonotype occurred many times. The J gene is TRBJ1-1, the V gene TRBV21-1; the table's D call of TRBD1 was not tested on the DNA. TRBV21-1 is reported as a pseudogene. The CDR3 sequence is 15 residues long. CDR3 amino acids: CASSMEGGRNTEAFF. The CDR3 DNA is TGTGCCAGCAGCATGGAGGGGGGTCGGAACACTGAAGCTTTCTTT.

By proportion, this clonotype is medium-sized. The CDR3 loop reads CASSQGPSWSEQYF. The CDR3 DNA is TGTGCCAGCAGCCAAGGTCCTAGCTGGTCCGAGCAGTACTTC. The genes are TRBV3-1 and TRBJ2-7, with D possibly TRBD2 on 5 matching bases. The CDR3 extends over 14 amino acids. Germline V gene data show CDR1 as LGHDT and CDR2 as YNNKEL (reference sequence). Trimming took 1 base from V and 6 from J, leaving 13 bases between them.

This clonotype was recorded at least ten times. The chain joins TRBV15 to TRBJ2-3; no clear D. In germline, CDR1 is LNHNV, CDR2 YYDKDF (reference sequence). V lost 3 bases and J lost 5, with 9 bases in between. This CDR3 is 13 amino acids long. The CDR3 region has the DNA TGTGCCACCAGCAGGGTATTGCAAGATACGCAGTATTTT. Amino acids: CATSRVLQDTQYF.

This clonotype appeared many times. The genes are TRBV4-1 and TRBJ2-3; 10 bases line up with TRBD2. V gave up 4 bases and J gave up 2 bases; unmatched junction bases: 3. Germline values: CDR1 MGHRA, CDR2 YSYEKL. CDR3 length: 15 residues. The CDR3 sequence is CASSLGLADTDTQYF. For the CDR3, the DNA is TGCGCCAGCAGCCTTGGACTAGCGGACACAGATACGCAGTATTTT.

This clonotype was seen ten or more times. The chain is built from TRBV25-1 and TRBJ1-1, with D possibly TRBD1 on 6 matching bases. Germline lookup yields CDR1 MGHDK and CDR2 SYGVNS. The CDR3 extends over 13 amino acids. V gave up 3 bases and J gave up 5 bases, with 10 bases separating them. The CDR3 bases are TGTGCCAGCAGTGACCCCGGACAGACTGAAGCTTTCTTT. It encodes CASSDPGQTEAFF.

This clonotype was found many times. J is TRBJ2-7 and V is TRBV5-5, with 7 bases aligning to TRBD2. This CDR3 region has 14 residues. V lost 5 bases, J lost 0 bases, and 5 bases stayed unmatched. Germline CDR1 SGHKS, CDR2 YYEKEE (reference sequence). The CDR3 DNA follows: TGTGCCAGCAGTCCCGGGGGGATCTCCTACGAGCAGTACTTC. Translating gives CASSPGGISYEQYF.

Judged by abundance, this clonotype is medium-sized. The CDR3: CAISESGGSLAFF. The CDR3 DNA reads TGTGCCATCAGTGAGTCGGGGGGTTCATTGGCTTTCTTT. The genes are TRBV10-3 and TRBJ1-1; D is perhaps TRBD1 (5 bases). CDR1 is ENHRY, CDR2 SYGVKD, per germline. This CDR3 is 13 amino acids long. Trimming pared 0 bases from V and 11 bases from J, leaving 13 bases between.

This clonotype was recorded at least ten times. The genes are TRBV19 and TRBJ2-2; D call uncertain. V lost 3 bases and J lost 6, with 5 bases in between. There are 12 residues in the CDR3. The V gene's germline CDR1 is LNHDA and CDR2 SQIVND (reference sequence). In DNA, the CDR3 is TGTGCCAGTAGTATGGTGTCCGGGGAGCTGTTTTTT. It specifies CASSMVSGELFF.

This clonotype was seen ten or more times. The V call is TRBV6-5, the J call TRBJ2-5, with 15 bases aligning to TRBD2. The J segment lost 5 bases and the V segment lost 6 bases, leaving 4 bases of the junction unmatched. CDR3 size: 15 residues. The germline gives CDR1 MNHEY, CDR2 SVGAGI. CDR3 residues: CASSGTSGGLETQYF. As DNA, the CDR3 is TGTGCCAGCAGCGGGACTAGCGGGGGGTTGGAGACCCAGTACTTC.

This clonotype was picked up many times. CDR3 in DNA: TGCAGCGTTGACAAGGGGGACACTGAAGCTTTCTTT. Protein sequence: CSVDKGDTEAFF. The chain joins TRBV29-1 to TRBJ1-1, with a tentative D call TRBD1 (6 bases). V gave up 3 bases and J gave up 3 bases, with 8 bases separating them. Looked up from germline, CDR1 is SQVTM and CDR2 is ANQGSEA. The CDR3 contains 12 residues.

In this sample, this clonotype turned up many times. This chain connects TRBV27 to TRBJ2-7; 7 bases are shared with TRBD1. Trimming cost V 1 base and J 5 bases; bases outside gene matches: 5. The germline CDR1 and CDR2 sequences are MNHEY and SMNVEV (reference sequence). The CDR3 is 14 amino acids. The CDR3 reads CASSLLLTGNEQYF. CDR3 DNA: TGTGCCAGCAGTTTATTGTTGACAGGGAACGAGCAGTACTTC.

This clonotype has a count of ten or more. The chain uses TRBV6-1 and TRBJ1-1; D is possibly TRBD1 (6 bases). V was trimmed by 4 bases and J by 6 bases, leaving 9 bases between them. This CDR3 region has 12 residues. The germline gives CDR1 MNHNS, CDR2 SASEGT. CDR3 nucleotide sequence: TGTGCCAGCAGTGGAGAGGGGGCTGAAGCTTTCTTT. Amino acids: CASSGEGAEAFF.

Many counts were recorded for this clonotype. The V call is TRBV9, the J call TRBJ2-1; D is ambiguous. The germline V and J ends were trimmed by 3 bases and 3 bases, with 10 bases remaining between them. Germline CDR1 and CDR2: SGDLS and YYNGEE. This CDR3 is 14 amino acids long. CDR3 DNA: TGTGCCAGCAGCGGGGAATACAGCTACAATGAGCAGTTCTTC. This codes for CASSGEYSYNEQFF.

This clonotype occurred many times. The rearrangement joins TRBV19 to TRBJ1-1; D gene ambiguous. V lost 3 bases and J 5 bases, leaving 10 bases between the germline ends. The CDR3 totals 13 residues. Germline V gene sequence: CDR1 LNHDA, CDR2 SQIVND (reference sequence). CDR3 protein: CASSISGNTEAFF. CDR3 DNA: TGTGCCAGTAGTATTTCGGGGAATACTGAAGCTTTCTTT.

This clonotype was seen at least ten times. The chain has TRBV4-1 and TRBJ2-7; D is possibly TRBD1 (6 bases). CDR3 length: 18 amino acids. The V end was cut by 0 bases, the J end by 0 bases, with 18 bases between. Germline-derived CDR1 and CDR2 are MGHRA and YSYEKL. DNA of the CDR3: TGCGCCAGCAGCCAAGATAACCAGATACGGGACATCTCCTACGAGCAGTACTTC. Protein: CASSQDNQIRDISYEQYF.

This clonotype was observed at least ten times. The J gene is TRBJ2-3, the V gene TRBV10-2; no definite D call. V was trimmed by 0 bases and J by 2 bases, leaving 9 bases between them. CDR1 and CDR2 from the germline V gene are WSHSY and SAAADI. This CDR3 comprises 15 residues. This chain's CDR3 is CASSESDPFTDTQYF. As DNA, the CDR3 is TGCGCCAGCAGTGAGTCTGATCCGTTCACAGATACGCAGTATTTT.

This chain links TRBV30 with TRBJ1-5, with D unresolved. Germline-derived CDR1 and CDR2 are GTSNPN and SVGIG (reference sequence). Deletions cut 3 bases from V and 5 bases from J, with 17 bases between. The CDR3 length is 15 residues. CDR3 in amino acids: CAWSDTGVSHQPQHF. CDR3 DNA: TGTGCCTGGAGCGATACCGGGGTAAGCCATCAGCCCCAGCATTTT.

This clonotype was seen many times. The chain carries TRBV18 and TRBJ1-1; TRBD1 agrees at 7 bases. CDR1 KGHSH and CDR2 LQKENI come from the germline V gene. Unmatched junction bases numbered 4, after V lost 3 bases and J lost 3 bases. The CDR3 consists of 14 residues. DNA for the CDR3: TGTGCCAGCTCACCCTTTGACAGGGACACTGAAGCTTTCTTT. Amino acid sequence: CASSPFDRDTEAFF.

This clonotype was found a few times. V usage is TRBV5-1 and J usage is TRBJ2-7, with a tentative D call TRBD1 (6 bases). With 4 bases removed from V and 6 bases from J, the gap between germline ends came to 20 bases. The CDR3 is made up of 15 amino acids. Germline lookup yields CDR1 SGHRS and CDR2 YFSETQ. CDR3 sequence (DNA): TGCGCCAGCAGCCTACCTAGGCCACAGGGATCCGAGCAGTACTTC. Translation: CASSLPRPQGSEQYF. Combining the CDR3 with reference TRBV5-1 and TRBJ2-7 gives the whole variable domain KAGVTQTPRYLIKTRGQQVTLSCSPISGHRSVSWYQQTPGQGLQFLFEYFSETQRNKGNFPGRFSGRQFSNSRSEMNVSTLELGDSALYLCASSLPRPQGSEQYFGPGTRLTVT.

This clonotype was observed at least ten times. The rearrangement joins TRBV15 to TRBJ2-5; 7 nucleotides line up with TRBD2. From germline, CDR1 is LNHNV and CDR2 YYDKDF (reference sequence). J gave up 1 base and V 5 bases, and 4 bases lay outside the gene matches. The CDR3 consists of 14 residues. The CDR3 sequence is CATSPRGGQETQYF. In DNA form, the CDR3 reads TGTGCCACCAGCCCACGCGGGGGCCAAGAGACCCAGTACTTC.

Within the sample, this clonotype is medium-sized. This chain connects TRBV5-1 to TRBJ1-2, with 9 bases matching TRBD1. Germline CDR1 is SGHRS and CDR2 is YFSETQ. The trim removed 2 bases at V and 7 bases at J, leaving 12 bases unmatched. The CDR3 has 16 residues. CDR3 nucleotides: TGCGCCAGCAGCTTACAAACAGGGGGCGAGAGCGGTGGCTACACCTTC. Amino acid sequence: CASSLQTGGESGGYTF.

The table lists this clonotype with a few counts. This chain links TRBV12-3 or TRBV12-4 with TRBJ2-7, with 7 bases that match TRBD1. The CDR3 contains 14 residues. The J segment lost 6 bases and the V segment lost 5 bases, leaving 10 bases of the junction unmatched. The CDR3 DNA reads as TGTGCCAGCAGTCCCGGGACAGAATTCGGCGAGCAGTACTTC. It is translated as CASSPGTEFGEQYF.

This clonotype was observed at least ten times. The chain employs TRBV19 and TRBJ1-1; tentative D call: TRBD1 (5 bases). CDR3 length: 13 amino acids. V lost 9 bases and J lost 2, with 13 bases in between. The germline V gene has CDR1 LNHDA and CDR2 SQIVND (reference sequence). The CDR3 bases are TGTGCCAGCCAATGGACAAGAAACACTGAAGCTTTCTTT. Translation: CASQWTRNTEAFF.

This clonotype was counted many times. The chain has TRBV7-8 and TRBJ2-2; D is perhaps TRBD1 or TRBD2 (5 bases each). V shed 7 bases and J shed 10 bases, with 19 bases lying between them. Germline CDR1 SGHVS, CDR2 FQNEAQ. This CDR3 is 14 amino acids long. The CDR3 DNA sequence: TGTGCCAGCACCTGGGACCCGATTCTTAAGGAGCTGTTTTTT. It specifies CASTWDPILKELFF.

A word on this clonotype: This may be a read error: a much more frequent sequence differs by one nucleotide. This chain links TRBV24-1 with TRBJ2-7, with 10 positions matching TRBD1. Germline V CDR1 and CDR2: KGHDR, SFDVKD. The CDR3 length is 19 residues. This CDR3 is CTTSSTAGTGVVNSLEQYF. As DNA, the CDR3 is TGTACCACCAGCTCTACGGCGGGGACAGGGGTTGTTAATAGTTTGGAGCAGTACTTC.

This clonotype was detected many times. The CDR3 reads CASSLDPDYGYTF. CDR3 nucleotide sequence: TGCGCCAGCAGCTTAGACCCTGATTATGGCTACACCTTC. This chain joins TRBV5-1 and TRBJ1-2; D unclear. CDR1 SGHRS and CDR2 YFSETQ come from the germline V gene. V dropped 2 bases and J dropped 5 bases, with 10 bases sitting between them. This CDR3 has 13 amino acids. The full variable domain, with the rest looked up from reference TRBV5-1 and TRBJ1-2, is KAGVTQTPRYLIKTRGQQVTLSCSPISGHRSVSWYQQTPGQGLQFLFEYFSETQRNKGNFPGRFSGRQFSNSRSEMNVSTLELGDSALYLCASSLDPDYGYTFGSGTRLTVV.

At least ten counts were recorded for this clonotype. The CDR3 DNA reads as TGCGCCAGCAGTTCGCTCTTAGACGAGGGGGCCATTCAGTACTTC. This gives the protein CASSSLLDEGAIQYF. The chain joins TRBV10-2 to TRBJ2-4, with TRBD1 matching over 7 bases. CDR3 length: 15 amino acids. Trimming cost V 5 bases and J 9 bases; bases outside gene matches: 13. The germline V gene has CDR1 WSHSY and CDR2 SAAADI.

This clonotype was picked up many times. CDR3 coding DNA: TGTGCCAGCTCACCGAAAGGAGATACGTACACTGAAGCTTTCTTT. It translates to CASSPKGDTYTEAFF. The chain links TRBV18 to TRBJ1-1, with D unresolved. V was clipped by 3 bases and J by 3 bases, with 14 bases between them. Germline V lookup: CDR1 KGHSH, CDR2 LQKENI. The length of the CDR3 is 15 residues.